This note documents a single TCR beta chain sequence. The data belong to a study of molecular identifiers for immune sequencing clone quantification. A single record per CDR3 protein comes from TCRdb applying MiXCR to the PCR reads. The sample records 460,000 or so distinct CDR3 sequences, around 23% being singletons. The TCR originated in a human donor in good health. Some libraries in this study had Jurkat cell RNA spiked in. Sequenced input: naive CD8+ T cells from blood, with Jurkat cell RNA spiked in. Regarding subset: FACS-sorted CD8+CD4-CCR7+CD45RA+ naive T cells.

Here the CDR3 reads CASSPGTGGRDEQYF. DNA of the CDR3: TGTGCCAGCAGTCCCGGGACAGGGGGCCGGGACGAGCAGTACTTC. V gene TRBV12-3 or TRBV12-4 combines with J gene TRBJ2-7, with 12 nucleotides matching TRBD1. The CDR3 sequence is 15 residues long. V trimming: 5 bases; J trimming: 5 bases; junction bases outside the gene matches: 7.